This entry lists 20 T cell receptor beta chains sequenced from one sample in a study of blood T cell repertoires in COVID-19. Profiled with immunoSEQ multiplex PCR; TCRdb holds only in-frame clones, not every one. The data show approximately 190,000 clones, roughly four fifths seen once. Sequenced sample: peripheral blood. These receptors all stem from a woman aged 40 to 50 with acute or convalescent COVID-19.

The CDR3 protein is CASSPGTRQETQYF. For the CDR3, the DNA is TGTGCCAGCAGCCCCGGGACTCGCCAAGAGACCCAGTACTTC. V and J are TRBV3-1 (or the pseudogene TRBV3-2) and TRBJ2-5, with a weak D call TRBD2 (6 bases). Germline V gene sequence: CDR1 LGHDT, CDR2 YNNKEL (reference sequence). The V and J ends lost 4 bases and 1 base respectively, with 10 bases between them. The CDR3 length is 14 residues.

The rearrangement links TRBV4-1 to TRBJ1-1; D possibly corresponds to TRBD1 (6 bases). This CDR3 is 15 amino acids long. Trimming took 6 bases from V and 0 from J, leaving 14 bases between them. Germline lookup yields CDR1 MGHRA and CDR2 YSYEKL. Here the CDR3 reads CASRPPGTLNTEAFF. DNA for the CDR3: TGCGCCAGCAGGCCACCCGGGACACTGAACACTGAAGCTTTCTTT.

The chain has TRBV7-6 and TRBJ2-6; D not certain. This CDR3 has 15 residues. V was clipped by 4 bases and J by 4 bases, with 11 bases between them. Germline V gene data show CDR1 as SGHVS and CDR2 as FNYEAQ. CDR3 sequence reads: CASSSRLSGANVLTF. In nucleotides, the CDR3 is TGTGCCAGCAGCTCACGACTGTCCGGGGCCAACGTCCTGACTTTC.

This clone was picked up a small number of times. The chain joins TRBV2 to TRBJ2-7, with D possibly being TRBD2 (7 bases). Deletions cut 3 bases from V and 3 bases from J, with 12 bases between. Germline values: CDR1 SNHLY, CDR2 FYNNEI. The CDR3 is 14 amino acids. CDR3: CASSDKGGVYEQYF. As DNA, the CDR3 is TGTGCCAGCAGTGATAAGGGGGGGGTCTACGAGCAGTACTTC.

This chain uses TRBV4-2 with TRBJ1-6; D unresolved. CDR1 LGHNA and CDR2 YNFKEQ come from the germline V gene. Deletions cut 0 bases from V and 8 bases from J, with 17 bases between. This CDR3 comprises 17 residues. CDR3 loop: CASSQDYLRGVDSPLHF. Written as DNA, the CDR3 is TGTGCCAGCAGCCAAGACTACCTCCGGGGAGTGGATTCACCCCTCCACTTT.

The chain recombines TRBV6-5 with TRBJ1-2; TRBD1 agrees at 7 bases. In germline, CDR1 is MNHEY, CDR2 SVGAGI. Unmatched junction bases numbered 9, after V lost 9 bases and J lost 2 bases. The CDR3 extends over 14 amino acids. The chain's CDR3 is CASRTGQRNYGYTF. CDR3 nucleotides: TGTGCCAGTCGTACGGGACAGCGAAACTATGGCTACACCTTC.

The chain couples TRBV18 to TRBJ2-7; 9 bases are a match to TRBD1. The CDR3 totals 17 residues. Looked up from germline, CDR1 is KGHSH and CDR2 is LQKENI. Trimming took 1 base from V and 5 from J; bases not matched to a gene: 12. The CDR3 region has the DNA TGTGCCAGCTCACCACGGGGACAGGGACAAGGGACCCACGAGCAGTACTTC. It is translated as CASSPRGQGQGTHEQYF.

The chain combines TRBV5-3 with TRBJ1-4; D might be TRBD1 (6 bases). TRBV5-3 is placed among ORFs of uncertain function. Between the trimmed V and J ends, which lost 10 bases and 7 bases, there was a span of 14 bases. The length of the CDR3 is 12 residues. CDR3 protein: CAGQGRCEKLFF. Here the CDR3 DNA reads TGTGCCGGGCAGGGGCGGTGTGAAAAACTGTTTTTT.

The V gene is TRBV14, the J gene TRBJ1-1; the D is unclear. This CDR3 is built from 13 residues. V was pared by 3 bases and J by 5 bases, with 10 bases between. CDR1 and CDR2 (germline): SGHDN, FVKESK. CDR3 DNA sequence: TGTGCCAGCAGCCAGGGCAGGAGGACTGAAGCTTTCTTT. Translated, it gives CASSQGRRTEAFF.

This chain uses TRBV6-6 with TRBJ2-1; no clear D gene. Trimming removed 5 bases from V and 4 bases from J, with 9 bases in between. Germline loops: CDR1 MNHNY, CDR2 SVGAGI (reference sequence). The CDR3 is 13 residues long. The CDR3 reads CASSPDIYNEQFF. DNA of the CDR3: TGTGCCAGCAGTCCCGACATTTACAATGAGCAGTTCTTC.

The CDR3: CASSQWRYREGRETQYF. The CDR3 bases are TGTGCCAGCAGCCAGTGGCGATACAGGGAAGGAAGGGAGACCCAGTACTTC. The chain joins TRBV3-1 (or the pseudogene TRBV3-2) to TRBJ2-5; D may be TRBD1 (6 bases). V was pared by 3 bases and J by 5 bases, with 22 bases between. This CDR3 region has 17 residues. In germline, CDR1 is LGHDT, CDR2 YNNKEL (reference sequence).

This chain links TRBV5-1 with TRBJ2-1; 7 bases are shared with TRBD2. The germline CDR1 and CDR2 sequences are SGHRS and YFSETQ. V gave up 6 bases and J gave up 7 bases; unmatched junction bases: 7. This CDR3 spans 13 amino acids. This CDR3 is CASTGLTTNEQFF. CDR3 bases: TGCGCCAGCACGGGACTAACAACGAATGAGCAGTTCTTC.

In regard to this clone: This same CDR3 is encoded by further DNA sequences in the sample. This rearrangement joins TRBV7-6 to TRBJ1-1; 8 nucleotides match TRBD1. With V trimmed by 5 bases and J by 4 bases, 6 bases remained unmatched. The CDR3 is 14 amino acids. Germline V lookup: CDR1 SGHVS, CDR2 FNYEAQ. CDR3 in amino acids: CASSLNRGSTEAFF. The DNA of the CDR3 is TGTGCCAGCAGCCTGAACAGGGGGTCCACTGAAGCTTTCTTT.

This clone was seen once. CDR3 protein: CASSQDLAGNYGYTF. CDR3 nucleotide sequence: TGTGCCAGCAGCCAAGATTTGGCGGGTAACTATGGCTACACCTTC. This chain links TRBV4-2 with TRBJ1-2; D uncertain. V was trimmed by 0 bases and J by 1 base, leaving 9 bases between them. The CDR3 is made up of 15 amino acids. Germline CDR1 reads LGHNA; CDR2 reads YNFKEQ.

This clone was seen just once. The chain uses TRBV5-1 and TRBJ1-1; no reliable D call. From germline, CDR1 is SGHRS and CDR2 YFSETQ. Trimming left V 3 bases short and J 1 base short, with 13 bases between. The CDR3 spans 15 residues. The DNA for the CDR3 is TGCGCCAGCAGCTCCCTAGCAGGCACGAACACTGAAGCTTTCTTT. This gives the protein CASSSLAGTNTEAFF.

J is TRBJ2-3 and V is TRBV25-1; 10 nucleotides align to TRBD2. Germline CDR1 is MGHDK and CDR2 is SYGVNS. With 8 bases clipped from V and 1 base from J, the junction kept 15 bases outside the gene matches. The CDR3 sequence is 18 residues long. The CDR3 region is CASRSSGRRYPGTDTQYF. The CDR3 DNA reads as TGTGCCAGCCGATCTAGCGGGAGAAGATACCCGGGCACAGATACGCAGTATTTT.

The chain has TRBV7-8 and TRBJ1-2; 7 nucleotides line up with TRBD1. CDR1 SGHVS and CDR2 FQNEAQ come from the germline V gene. V lost 5 bases, J lost 7 bases, and 10 bases stayed unmatched. The CDR3 sequence is 14 residues long. CDR3 residues: CASSRVRTGGGYTF. The CDR3 DNA reads as TGTGCCAGCAGCCGAGTTAGGACAGGCGGTGGCTACACCTTC. The whole variable domain, filled in from reference TRBV7-8 and TRBJ1-2, reads GAGVSQSPRYKVAKRGQDVALRCDPISGHVSLFWYQQALGQGPEFLTYFQNEAQLDKSGLPSDRFFAERPEGSVSTLKIQRTQQEDSAVYLCASSRVRTGGGYTFGSGTRLTVV.

CDR3: CASSLSMPGLALYEQYF. In DNA form, the CDR3 reads TGTGCCAGCAGCTTATCTATGCCGGGACTAGCTCTCTACGAGCAGTACTTC. This rearrangement joins TRBV7-2 to TRBJ2-7; 9 bases are a match to TRBD2. V was clipped by 2 bases and J by 3 bases; unmatched bases: 11. The CDR3 is 17 amino acids. CDR1 and CDR2 from the germline V gene are SGHTA and FQGNSA.

Written as DNA, the CDR3 is TGTGCCAGCAGCCAAGATCGACAGGAAGCTTTCTTT. It is translated as CASSQDRQEAFF. This chain joins TRBV3-1 (or the pseudogene TRBV3-2) and TRBJ1-1; D possibly corresponds to TRBD1 (5 bases). Trimming stripped 0 bases from V and 8 bases from J, with 7 bases between. In germline, CDR1 is LGHDT, CDR2 YNNKEL (reference sequence). The CDR3 has 12 amino acids.

Comments on this clone: This sample also contains other DNA sequences that code for the same CDR3. This sequence joins TRBV3-1 (or the pseudogene TRBV3-2) and TRBJ1-5; possible D gene TRBD1, 5 bases. The V and J ends lost 2 bases and 4 bases respectively, with 9 bases between them. This CDR3 is built from 14 residues. The germline V gene encodes CDR1 LGHDT and CDR2 YNNKEL (reference sequence). The CDR3 spells CASSQFGGNQPQHF. CDR3 coding DNA: TGTGCCAGCAGCCAATTTGGGGGGAATCAGCCCCAGCATTTT.